Sequencing of this T cell receptor (beta chain) was carried out in a study of naive and memory T cell subsets. Blood and skin TCR RNA was reverse transcribed with alpha and beta constant primers. TCRdb passed the 5' RACE reads through MiXCR, listing each CDR3 protein once. The sample includes 25,000 to 30,000 distinct CDR3 sequences, under 30% of them seen just once. Whole blood, roughly 2.6 ml, came from adult healthy volunteers. TCR cDNA received a 3' ligated oligonucleotide that carried a UMI. Cells were not sorted; total RNA input targeted roughly 1 to 1,100 ng. This receptor was taken from a female donor in good health.

CDR3 amino acids: CASSLDRGYEQYF. The CDR3 DNA is TGTGCCAGCAGCTTAGACAGGGGCTACGAGCAGTACTTC. The chain links TRBV7-3 to TRBJ2-7; the match to TRBD1 covers 8 bases. Germline V CDR1 and CDR2: SGHTA, FQGTGA. Losses at the gene ends were 2 bases for V and 3 bases for J; bases not matched to a gene: 0. The CDR3 loop spans 13 amino acids.